The T cell receptor beta chain described here comes from a study of siplizumab effects on memory and regulatory T cells. Turning to the study itself: Paired mixed lymphocyte reactions received either siplizumab at roughly 1 ug/mL or no drug.

About this clone itself: Its specificity is not known.

Cocultured for around six days at 37°C were the mixed lymphocyte reaction cells. Study-wide results and caveats: It was not possible to assign a naive or memory phenotype to roughly 80-96% of proliferating CD4+ or CD8+ clones. Treatment with siplizumab left mappable alloreactive CD4+ clones averaging roughly 70% Treg-derived, compared with 25% to 30% in controls. A major contribution to the alloresponse seemed to be made by naive T cells, which seemed more diverse than memory cells.

Trimming at V came to 7 bases and at J to 5 bases, leaving 5 bases not matched to a gene. CDR1 and CDR2 (germline): MNHEY, SVGAGI. The CDR3 spans 13 residues. Sequenced by immunoSEQ multiplex PCR; TCRdb stores in-frame clones only, minus some. The data contain 3,000 to 4,000 clones, approximately 51% of them singletons. The clonotype comes from a human donor in good health; the cells came from an allogeneic mixed lymphocyte reaction. The chain recombines TRBV6-5 with TRBJ1-2; TRBD1 aligns across 9 bases. The sequenced sample consisted of CFSE-low (dividing) CD4+ T cells sorted from an allogeneic mixed lymphocyte reaction. CDR3 nucleotides: TGTGCCAGCACCAAACAGGGGGCTTATGGCTACACCTTC. Protein: CASTKQGAYGYTF.